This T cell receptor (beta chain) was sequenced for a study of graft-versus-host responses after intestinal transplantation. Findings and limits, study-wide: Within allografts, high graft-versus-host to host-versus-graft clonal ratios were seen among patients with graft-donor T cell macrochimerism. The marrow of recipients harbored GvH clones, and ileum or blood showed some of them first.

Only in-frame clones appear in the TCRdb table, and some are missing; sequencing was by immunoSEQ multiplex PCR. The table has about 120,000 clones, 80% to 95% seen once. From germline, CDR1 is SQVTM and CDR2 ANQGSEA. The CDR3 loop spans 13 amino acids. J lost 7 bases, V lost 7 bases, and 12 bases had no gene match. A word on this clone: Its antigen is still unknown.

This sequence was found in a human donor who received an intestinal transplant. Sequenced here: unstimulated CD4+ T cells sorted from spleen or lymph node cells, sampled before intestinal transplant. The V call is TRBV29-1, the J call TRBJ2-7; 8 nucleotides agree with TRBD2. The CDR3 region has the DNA TGCAGCGGGAACTCAGGGACGGGAGGGGAGCAGTACTTC. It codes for CSGNSGTGGEQYF.